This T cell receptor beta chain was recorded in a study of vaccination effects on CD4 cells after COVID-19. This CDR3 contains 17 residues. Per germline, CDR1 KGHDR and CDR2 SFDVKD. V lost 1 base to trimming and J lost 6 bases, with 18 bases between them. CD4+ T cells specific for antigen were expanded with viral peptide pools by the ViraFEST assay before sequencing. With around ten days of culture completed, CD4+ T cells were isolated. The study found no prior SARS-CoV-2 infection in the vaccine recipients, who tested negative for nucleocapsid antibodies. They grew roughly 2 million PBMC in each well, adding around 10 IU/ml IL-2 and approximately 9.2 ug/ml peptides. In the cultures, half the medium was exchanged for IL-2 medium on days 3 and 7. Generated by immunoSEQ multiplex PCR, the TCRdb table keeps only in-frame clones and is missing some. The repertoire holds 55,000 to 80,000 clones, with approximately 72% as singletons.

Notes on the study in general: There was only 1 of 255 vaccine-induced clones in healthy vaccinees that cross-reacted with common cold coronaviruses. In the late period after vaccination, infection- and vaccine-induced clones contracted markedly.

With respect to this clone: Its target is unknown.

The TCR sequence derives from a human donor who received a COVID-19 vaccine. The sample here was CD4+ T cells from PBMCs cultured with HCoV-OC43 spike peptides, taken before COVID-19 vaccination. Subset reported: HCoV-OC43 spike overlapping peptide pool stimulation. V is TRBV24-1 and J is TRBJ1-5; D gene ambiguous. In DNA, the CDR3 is TGTGCCACCAGTGATTTTCTTGGTTTCGAGGTGGGTCAGCCCCAGCATTTT. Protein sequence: CATSDFLGFEVGQPQHF.